This T cell receptor beta chain originates from a study of blood T cell repertoires in COVID-19. For the study at large: Whether acute or convalescent, the COVID-19 samples came from the United States, Italy and Spain. PBMCs, B-cell-depleted T cells, or T cells were the source of the cDNA or gDNA that made up the material.

In the authors' methods: Estimates of nucleated cell counts were drawn from the amplification of reference gene primers. Sequencing was performed with immunoSEQ multiplex PCR; in TCRdb, only in-frame clones are kept and a portion is missing. V and J calls and clone size are copied from that table; D and trimming were computed from the DNA. The sample has under 95,000 clones, 70% to 90% seen once. Germline values: CDR1 LGHDT, CDR2 YNNKEL (reference sequence). Deletions cut 4 bases from V and 2 bases from J, with 11 bases between. The CDR3 extends over 14 amino acids. This clonotype was obtained from a man aged 55 to 70 with acute or convalescent COVID-19. Sequences were obtained from peripheral blood. The chain couples TRBV3-1 (or the pseudogene TRBV3-2) to TRBJ1-2; tentatively, D is TRBD1 (5 bases). CDR3 sequence (DNA): TGTGCCAGCAGCCCAAGGGGCCCAAACTATGGCTACACCTTC. It is translated as CASSPRGPNYGYTF.